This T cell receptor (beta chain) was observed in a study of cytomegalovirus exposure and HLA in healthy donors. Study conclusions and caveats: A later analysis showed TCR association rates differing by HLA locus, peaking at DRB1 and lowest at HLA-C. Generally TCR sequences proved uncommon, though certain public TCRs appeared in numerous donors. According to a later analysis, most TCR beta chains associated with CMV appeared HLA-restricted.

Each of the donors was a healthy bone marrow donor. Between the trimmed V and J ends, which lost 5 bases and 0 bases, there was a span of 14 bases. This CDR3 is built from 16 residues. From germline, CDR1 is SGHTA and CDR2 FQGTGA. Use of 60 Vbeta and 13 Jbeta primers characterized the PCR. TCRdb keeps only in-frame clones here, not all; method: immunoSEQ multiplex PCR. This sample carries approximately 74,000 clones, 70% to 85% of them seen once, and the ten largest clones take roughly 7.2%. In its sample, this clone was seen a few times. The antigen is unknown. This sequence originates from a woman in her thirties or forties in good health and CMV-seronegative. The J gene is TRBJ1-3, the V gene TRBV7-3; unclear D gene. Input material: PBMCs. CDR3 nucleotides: TGTGCCAGCAGCCCGAGCGGCGGTAGCTCTGGAAACACCATATATTTT. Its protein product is CASSPSGGSSGNTIYF.